The 23 T cell receptor beta chains presented below share a single source sample, sequenced in a study of shared clonotypes between healthy human individuals. Some clones are missing from TCRdb's copy, which holds only in-frame ones; the method was immunoSEQ multiplex PCR. The table includes 550,000 to 700,000 clones, less than 80% detected once. Sample: memory CD4+ T cells sorted from blood. Subset: CD45RA-negative fraction. The receptor set was obtained from a woman under 40 in good health.

The chain links TRBV5-1 to TRBJ2-6; D remains unclear. This CDR3 contains 14 residues. Germline V lookup: CDR1 SGHRS, CDR2 YFSETQ. Trimming cost V 1 base and J 0 bases, with 2 bases left between them. The CDR3 protein is CASSLSSGANVLTF. The CDR3 DNA follows: TGCGCCAGCAGCTTGAGCTCTGGGGCCAACGTCCTGACTTTC.

V usage is TRBV25-1 and J usage is TRBJ2-2; 7 bases are shared with TRBD2. CDR1 is MGHDK, CDR2 SYGVNS, per germline. V lost 3 bases to trimming and J lost 6 bases; unmatched junction nucleotides: 4. This CDR3 is 14 amino acids long. The CDR3 DNA is TGTGCCAGCAGTGAGGCGCTAGCGGCCGGGGAGCTGTTTTTT. Encoded protein: CASSEALAAGELFF.

This chain joins TRBV4-1 and TRBJ2-1, with D unclear. In germline, CDR1 is MGHRA, CDR2 YSYEKL. V was trimmed by 6 bases and J by 6 bases, leaving 21 bases between them. The CDR3 runs 16 residues. CDR3 residues: CASSRVSARHINEQFF. As DNA, the CDR3 is TGCGCCAGCAGTCGAGTGTCAGCTAGGCATATCAATGAGCAGTTCTTC.

The chain carries TRBV11-2 and TRBJ2-1; 10 nucleotides align to TRBD1. The J segment lost 2 bases and the V segment lost 5 bases, leaving 12 bases of the junction unmatched. CDR1 is SGHAT and CDR2 is FQNNGV in the germline V gene. CDR3 length equals 18 residues. In DNA form, the CDR3 reads TGTGCCAGCAGCGAGGACAGGGGGAGCTCAGGGACCTACAATGAGCAGTTCTTC. This gives the protein CASSEDRGSSGTYNEQFF.

At least ten counts were recorded for this clone. The chain employs TRBV5-8 and TRBJ2-1; 12 bases agree with TRBD2. V was pared by 4 bases and J by 9 bases, with 8 bases of the junction left unmatched. In germline, CDR1 is SGHTS, CDR2 YDEGEE. The CDR3 runs to 15 residues. CDR3 DNA: TGTGCCAGCAGCAAGAGACTAGCGGGAGTATCTGAGCAGTTCTTC. This translates into CASSKRLAGVSEQFF.

This sequence joins TRBV6-4 and TRBJ1-2, with D possibly matching TRBD1 (5 bases). Germline V lookup: CDR1 MRHNA, CDR2 SNTAGT. V lost 3 bases and J 6 bases, leaving 20 bases between the germline ends. CDR3 size: 16 residues. The CDR3 nucleotides are TGTGCCAGCAGTGAGGGGGGTTCCGAGGGAAATGATGGCTACACCTTC. Protein: CASSEGGSEGNDGYTF.

The V gene is TRBV29-1, the J gene TRBJ2-5; D possibly corresponds to TRBD1 (5 bases). Germline lookup yields CDR1 SQVTM and CDR2 ANQGSEA. This CDR3 has 14 residues. V dropped 5 bases and J dropped 2 bases, with 15 bases sitting between them. The CDR3 sequence: CSVCLGQPQETQYF. CDR3 nucleotide sequence: TGCAGCGTTTGTTTGGGGCAACCTCAAGAGACCCAGTACTTC. The full variable domain, its missing parts supplied by reference TRBV29-1 and TRBJ2-5, is SAVISQKPSRDICQRGTSLTIQCQVDSQVTMMFWYRQQPGQSLTLIATANQGSEATYESGFVIDKFPISRPNLTFSTLTVSNMSPEDSSIYLCSVCLGQPQETQYFGPGTRLLVL.

In this sample, this clone turned up once. The chain links TRBV19 to TRBJ2-3, with a possible D match to TRBD2 (5 bases). Per germline, CDR1 LNHDA and CDR2 SQIVND (reference sequence). V lost 0 bases and J 4 bases, leaving 8 bases between the germline ends. The CDR3 covers 14 residues. DNA for the CDR3: TGTGCCAGTAGTATAGATCTCGGGGCAGATACGCAGTATTTT. It specifies CASSIDLGADTQYF.

The CDR3 region is CASSLVGGYEQFF. For the CDR3, the DNA is TGTGCCAGCAGCTTAGTAGGAGGGTATGAGCAGTTCTTC. The J gene is TRBJ2-1, the V gene TRBV11-2; D possibly corresponds to TRBD2 (6 bases). This CDR3 is built from 13 residues. V was clipped by 1 base and J by 8 bases, with 9 bases between them. Germline V lookup: CDR1 SGHAT, CDR2 FQNNGV.

This clone was detected a few times. The V and J genes are TRBV28 and TRBJ1-5, with D unresolved. In germline, CDR1 is MDHEN, CDR2 SYDVKM. The CDR3 extends over 14 amino acids. With 5 bases removed from V and 3 bases from J, the gap between germline ends came to 11 bases. Written as DNA, the CDR3 is TGTGCCAGCAGTGGTTCCCAGTTCAATCAGCCCCAGCATTTT. It translates to CASSGSQFNQPQHF.

The chain is built from TRBV5-1 and TRBJ2-2; 8 positions match TRBD1. V dropped 4 bases and J dropped 4; count of bases not matched to a gene: 6. This CDR3 is built from 15 residues. Per germline, CDR1 SGHRS and CDR2 YFSETQ. CDR3: CASSPGQVGTGELFF. CDR3 in DNA: TGCGCCAGCAGCCCGGGACAGGTTGGCACCGGGGAGCTGTTTTTT.

The V call is TRBV6-6, the J call TRBJ2-7; the D gene is possibly TRBD2 (5 bases). This CDR3 has 12 amino acids. Germline loops: CDR1 MNHNY, CDR2 SVGAGI (reference sequence). V shed 6 bases and J shed 6 bases, with 12 bases lying between them. The CDR3 nucleotides are TGTGCCAGCAGCCCCAGCGGTCTCGAGCAGTACTTC. Its protein is CASSPSGLEQYF.

This clone was counted at least ten times. The chain has TRBV27 and TRBJ2-3, with D tentatively TRBD2 (6 bases). V gave up 7 bases and J gave up 6 bases, with 20 bases separating them. The CDR3 consists of 15 residues. The germline V gene encodes CDR1 MNHEY and CDR2 SMNVEV (reference sequence). The CDR3 DNA reads as TGTGCCAGCAACCGATTGTCCGGAGGGCAGGATACGCAGTATTTT. Amino acids: CASNRLSGGQDTQYF.

As to this clone: The same CDR3 can be traced to other DNA sequences in this sample. The V call is TRBV5-1, the J call TRBJ1-2; D unclear. Germline V gene lookup returns CDR1 SGHRS and CDR2 YFSETQ. V gave up 4 bases and J gave up 4 bases, with 11 bases separating them. This CDR3 comprises 13 residues. CDR3 nucleotides: TGCGCCAGCAGCCCAGACGGCGGCTATGGCTACACCTTC. Translating gives CASSPDGGYGYTF. Variable domain in full (rest from reference TRBV5-1 and TRBJ1-2): KAGVTQTPRYLIKTRGQQVTLSCSPISGHRSVSWYQQTPGQGLQFLFEYFSETQRNKGNFPGRFSGRQFSNSRSEMNVSTLELGDSALYLCASSPDGGYGYTFGSGTRLTVV.

This chain uses TRBV2 with TRBJ2-6, with a possible D match to TRBD1 (6 bases). Germline V gives CDR1 SNHLY, CDR2 FYNNEI. The CDR3 sequence is 15 residues long. The V and J ends lost 6 bases and 0 bases respectively, with 9 bases between them. The CDR3 region is CASSGQLSGANVLTF. CDR3 DNA: TGTGCCAGCAGCGGACAGCTCTCTGGGGCCAACGTCCTGACTTTC.

The chain uses TRBV28 and TRBJ2-3; the match to TRBD1 covers 8 bases. The germline CDR1 and CDR2 sequences are MDHEN and SYDVKM. The J segment lost 6 bases and the V segment lost 6 bases, leaving 5 bases of the junction unmatched. The CDR3 contains 13 residues. The CDR3 loop reads CASRRQGRDTQYF. DNA of the CDR3: TGTGCCAGCAGGAGACAGGGGCGTGATACGCAGTATTTT. Based on the CDR3 plus reference TRBV28 and TRBJ2-3, the full variable domain is DVKVTQSSRYLVKRTGEKVFLECVQDMDHENMFWYRQDPGLGLRLIYFSYDVKMKEKGDIPEGYSVSREKKERFSLILESASTNQTSMYLCASRRQGRDTQYFGPGTRLTVL.

As regards this clone: A much larger clone lies a single base off, so this may be a read error. This CDR3 is also generated by other DNA sequences in the sample. The chain's CDR3 is CASSLQRDSYEQYF. CDR3 DNA sequence: TGTGCCAGCAGCCTCCAACGGGACTCCTACGAGCAGTACTTC. The chain combines TRBV7-2 with TRBJ2-7; D is perhaps TRBD2 (5 bases). The germline V and J ends were trimmed by 5 bases and 0 bases, with 11 bases remaining between them. The germline CDR1 and CDR2 sequences are SGHTA and FQGNSA. CDR3 size: 14 residues.

The V and J genes are TRBV6-1 and TRBJ2-1; 8 bases are shared with TRBD2. With 7 bases clipped from V and 15 bases from J, the junction kept 11 bases outside the gene matches. Germline V gene sequence: CDR1 MNHNS, CDR2 SASEGT. The CDR3 is 12 residues long. The CDR3 DNA reads TGTGCCAGCAAAAACCCGGGACTAGTGCGGTTCTTC. Translation: CASKNPGLVRFF.

The genes are TRBV19 and TRBJ1-1, with a weak D call TRBD1 (5 bases). Germline CDR1 and CDR2: LNHDA and SQIVND (reference sequence). The ends were cut back, 5 bases at V and 4 bases at J, with 20 bases in the middle. This CDR3 has 16 amino acids. CDR3 bases: TGTGCCAGTAGTCCTTCTCCGTCCCAGGGCCCCACTGAAGCTTTCTTT. Translation: CASSPSPSQGPTEAFF.

This clone has only a few counts. This chain joins TRBV4-1 and TRBJ1-2, with TRBD1 identical over 7 bases. V shed 5 bases, J shed 4 bases, and the junction held 13 bases outside the gene matches. Germline V gene lookup returns CDR1 MGHRA and CDR2 YSYEKL. The CDR3 totals 16 residues. CDR3 sequence reads: CASSTAGTVLSYGYTF. The DNA of the CDR3 is TGCGCCAGCAGCACCGCCGGGACAGTCCTTTCCTATGGCTACACCTTC.

The gene calls are TRBV7-9 and TRBJ2-1; weak D call: TRBD2 (8 bases). Trimming left V 3 bases short and J 5 bases short, with 14 bases between. The germline CDR1 and CDR2 sequences are SEHNR and FQNEAQ (reference sequence). This CDR3 spans 15 amino acids. CDR3 DNA sequence: TGTGCCAGCAGCTTCTTCGGGAGGGGGCACAATGAGCAGTTCTTC. Translating gives CASSFFGRGHNEQFF.

This clone was seen ten or more times. CDR3 nucleotides: TGCAGCGCCACAGACTACCTGCTCTACGAGCAGTACTTC. Amino acids: CSATDYLLYEQYF. The chain has TRBV29-1 and TRBJ2-7; a weak D match, TRBD2 (5 bases). Germline CDR1 reads SQVTM; CDR2 reads ANQGSEA. The CDR3 has 13 residues. V lost 7 bases to trimming and J lost 3 bases, with 16 bases between them.

The chain has TRBV6-1 and TRBJ2-1, with TRBD2 matching 13 bases. Germline lookup yields CDR1 MNHNS and CDR2 SASEGT. V gave up 4 bases and J gave up 6 bases; unmatched junction bases: 3. CDR3 size: 15 residues. The CDR3 loop reads CASSAGLAGINEQFF. CDR3 sequence (DNA): TGTGCCAGCAGTGCGGGACTAGCGGGAATCAATGAGCAGTTCTTC.